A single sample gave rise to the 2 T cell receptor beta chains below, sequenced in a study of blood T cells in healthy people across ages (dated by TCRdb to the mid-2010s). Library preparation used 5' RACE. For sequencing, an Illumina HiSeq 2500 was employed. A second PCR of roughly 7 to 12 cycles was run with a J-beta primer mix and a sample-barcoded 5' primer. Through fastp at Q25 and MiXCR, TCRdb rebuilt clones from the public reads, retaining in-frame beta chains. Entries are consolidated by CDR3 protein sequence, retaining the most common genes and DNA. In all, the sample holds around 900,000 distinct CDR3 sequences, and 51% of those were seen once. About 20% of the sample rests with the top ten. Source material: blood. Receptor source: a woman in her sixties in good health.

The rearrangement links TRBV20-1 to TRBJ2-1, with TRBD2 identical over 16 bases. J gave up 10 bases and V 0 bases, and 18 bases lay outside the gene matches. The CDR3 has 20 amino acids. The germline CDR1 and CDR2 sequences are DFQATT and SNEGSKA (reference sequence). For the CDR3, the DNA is TGCAGTGCTAGAGATCTCAAGGGACTAGCGGGAGGGCCGATCCGGGGGGAGCAGTTCTTC. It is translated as CSARDLKGLAGGPIRGEQFF.

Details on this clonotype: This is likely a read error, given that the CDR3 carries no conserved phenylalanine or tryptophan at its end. CDR3 sequence (DNA): TGCGCCAGCAGCTCGGGACGGCAGGACAATGAGCAGTTCCTC. This sequence encodes CASSSGRQDNEQFL. This chain links TRBV5-1 with TRBJ2-1; D assignment may be TRBD1 or TRBD2 (5 bases each). The CDR3 extends over 14 amino acids. V was clipped by 3 bases and J by 5 bases, with 12 bases between them. Germline CDR1 SGHRS, CDR2 YFSETQ.